One sample yielded the 8 T cell receptor beta chains listed below, sequenced in a study of identifying expanded T cells in peripheral blood. Some clones are missing from TCRdb's copy, which holds only in-frame ones; the method was immunoSEQ multiplex PCR. This sample carries 100,000 or so clones, 70% to 90% of them seen once, and the ten largest clones take 17%. The sample consisted of blood. The origin of the receptors is a person aged 18-70 years in good health.

V usage is TRBV6-1 and J usage is TRBJ2-1, with TRBD2 as a possible D gene (5 bases). CDR1 MNHNS and CDR2 SASEGT come from the germline V gene. This CDR3 contains 14 residues. V shed 3 bases and J shed 5 bases, with 11 bases lying between them. In DNA form, the CDR3 reads TGTGCCAGCAGTGAGACTATAGTTAACAATGAGCAGTTCTTC. Amino acid sequence: CASSETIVNNEQFF.

The CDR3 nucleotides are TGTGCCAGCAGCGGACAGGGTAGGGACTATGGCTACACCTTC. It is translated as CASSGQGRDYGYTF. V and J are TRBV7-9 and TRBJ1-2; 8 nucleotides match TRBD1. Unmatched junction bases numbered 5, after V lost 5 bases and J lost 3 bases. The CDR3 is made up of 14 amino acids. Germline-derived CDR1 and CDR2 are SEHNR and FQNEAQ (reference sequence).

V and J are TRBV6-5 and TRBJ2-7; D not certain. Germline values: CDR1 MNHEY, CDR2 SVGAGI. This CDR3 has 12 amino acids. V lost 6 bases and J lost 7, with 13 bases in between. CDR3 DNA: TGTGCCAGCAGAGCCAGAGGTGGGGAGCAGTACTTC. It yields the protein CASRARGGEQYF.

Notes on this clone: One end of the junction fails to match germline, which may point to a read error. CDR3: CASRLGQGKETQYF. The CDR3 DNA is TGCGCCAGCAGGTTGGGACAGGGTAAGGAGACCCAGTACTTC. The rearrangement links TRBV5-1 to TRBJ2-5, with 9 positions matching TRBD1. The germline gives CDR1 SGHRS, CDR2 YFSETQ. The CDR3 length is 14 residues.

This chain uses TRBV5-8 with TRBJ2-5; 10 bases map to TRBD1. The CDR3 loop spans 17 amino acids. V lost 4 bases to trimming and J lost 1 base; unmatched junction nucleotides: 10. Germline lookup yields CDR1 SGHTS and CDR2 YDEGEE. The CDR3, as DNA: TGTGCCAGCAGCCTGGGTGGACAGGGGGGAGGCCAAGAGACCCAGTACTTC. As protein: CASSLGGQGGGQETQYF.

The rearrangement joins TRBV27 to TRBJ2-7; D not certain. The CDR3 sequence is 11 residues long. CDR1 and CDR2 (germline): MNHEY, SMNVEV (reference sequence). Trimming stripped 4 bases from V and 3 bases from J, with 4 bases between. CDR3 in amino acids: CASSYGYEQYF. The CDR3 bases are TGTGCCAGCAGTTACGGCTACGAGCAGTACTTC.

This clone was counted once. This chain uses TRBV10-2 with TRBJ1-4; D gene uncertain. The CDR3 contains 16 residues. Trimming took off 4 bases at V and 3 bases at J, with 15 bases between the two ends. From germline, CDR1 is WSHSY and CDR2 SAAADI. CDR3 sequence reads: CASSAKSVRSNEKLFF. The CDR3 DNA reads TGCGCCAGCAGTGCCAAATCGGTCAGATCTAATGAAAAACTGTTTTTT.

The chain uses TRBV10-3 and TRBJ1-1; D is undetermined. CDR1 ENHRY and CDR2 SYGVKD come from the germline V gene. This CDR3 has 15 residues. Trimming removed 10 bases at V and 0 bases at J, with 18 bases between. This chain's CDR3 is CATSSPARMNTEAFF. Here the CDR3 DNA reads TGTGCCACTTCTTCCCCAGCGAGGATGAACACTGAAGCTTTCTTT.